This T cell receptor (beta chain) was identified in a study of shared clonotypes between healthy human individuals (TCRdb year 2020). About the full investigation: The cohort comprised two women and a few men aged 18 to 49 years. To increase sequencing depth and limit assay-specific biases, TCR repertoire library preparation and sequencing were carried out by different laboratories using diverse techniques. To estimate repertoire size and how much clonotype sharing occurs between individuals, the study deeply sequenced the blood TCR repertoires of 4 to 6 healthy adults. For each donor, CD4 naive and CD4 memory were each given three plates, CD8 naive was given two plates, and CD8 memory was given one plate. Each donor's leukapheresis produced roughly between about 0.8 and 8.9 billion PBMCs.

Using the deep immunoSEQ assay, multiplex PCR amplified TCR CDR3 regions from genomic DNA. Extracted genomic DNA from each cell subset was spread evenly across all wells of several immunoSEQ 96-well plates, with each plate serving as a replicate. For sorted subsets, each replicate PCR was loaded with around 220 ng genomic DNA, equivalent to 25,000 to 35,000 T cell genomes. The purified libraries were quantified using a Qubit 3.0 fluorometer, sized with a Bioanalyzer 2100, and then quantified again using the KAPA Library Quantification kit. A separate single-read 150-cycle Illumina NextSeq 550 flow cell was used to sequence each immunoSEQ 96-well plate. As for the authors' bioinformatics: The immunoSEQ output contained only junctional sequences without quality scores, so filtering could not match that applied to full-length reads. Sequences were annotated with PyIR, a Python wrapper for IgBLAST v1.9, and V/J genes and CDR3 were assigned using IMGT germline references. Reads with weak V/J assignments (E-value above 1e-6), missing CDR3, stop codons, out-of-frame junctions, or ambiguous translated residues were removed. V3J clonotypes were defined as sequences sharing the same inferred V gene, J gene, and CDR3 amino acid sequence. Percentage overlap between repertoires was computed as shared unique clonotypes divided by the size of the smaller repertoire. Repertoire richness was assessed with RTK rarefaction, the Chao1 estimator, and Recon v2.1 estimates of unobserved clonotypes. Generation probabilities were computed with OLGA for all TCRbeta clonotypes obtained by the gDNA method from a few donors. The immuneACCESS repertoire file appears here via TCRdb, limited to in-frame rearrangements. These files lack a portion of the clones; in checked studies, under half of the deficit traces to unresolved V genes, and the cause of the others is not known. Clone size and the V and J calls come from that table; the DNA yielded D and trimming. This sample comprises 2 million to 3 million clones, over 85% of them detected only once. Roughly 0.13% of the sample comes from the top ten.

Overall results and qualifications from the work: Even with the large sequencing depth, rarefaction of the sorted-subset datasets indicated that sequencing was incomplete. Clonotypes shared by all four sorted-subset donors showed higher generation probabilities than non-shared clonotypes. Naive subsets generally had larger estimated clonotype richness than memory subsets did. Around 5.4% of naive CD4, 3.5% of naive CD8, around 2.3% of memory CD4, and 0.4% of memory CD8 clonotypes were shared across four donors. Because the study included a small number of donors, the genetic and exposure-history diversity represented was limited. Based on pairwise subsampling, the degree of clonotype sharing among donors was expected to be affected by sequencing depth. Sampling was limited to blood, and TCR repertoires in tissue likely differ from TCR repertoires in blood.

The germline V gene sets CDR1 to SGHTA and CDR2 to FQGNSA. The CDR3 contains 13 residues, cysteine and phenylalanine counted. CDR3 DNA only is kept here, 39 bases in frame from base 1. The trim is 6 bases for V and 6 bases for J, with a gap of 11 bases between the germline ends. Donors were healthy HIV-negative adults with no recently reported acute infections or vaccinations. Every donor was a Caucasian adult living in Nashville, Tennessee, USA. CD4+ T cells were enriched by magnetic negative selection, after which naive cells were positively selected on CD45RA and the negative fraction was taken as the memory subset. After blood collection by leukapheresis, PBMCs were isolated using Ficoll-Histopaque density gradient centrifugation and then cryopreserved in the vapor phase of liquid nitrogen. Purity and quantity of every magnetically sorted T cell population were checked by analytical flow cytometry. Each sorted fraction had its genomic DNA isolated and then quantified by UV absorbance on a Nanodrop 2000c.

To note about this clone: No cognate antigen has been identified for it. Qualities for individual bases were not recorded, and no much larger clone is one base off.

The chain is made from TRBV7-2 and TRBJ2-2; the D gene assignment is ambiguous. This TCR derives from a man aged 18 to 29 in good health. The sequencing sample was made of naive CD4+ T cells sorted from blood. What this sample's cell subset or site label stands for: CD45RA+ positively selected. The bases are TGTGCCAGCAGAAATCCCCCCGCCGGGGAGCTGTTTTTT. It translates to CASRNPPAGELFF. When the CDR3 is completed using the reference TRBV7-2 and TRBJ2-2 genes on either side, the full variable domain is GAGVSQSPSNKVTEKGKDVELRCDPISGHTALYWYRQSLGQGLEFLIYFQGNSAPDKSGLPSDRFSAERTGGSVSTLTIQRTQQEDSAVYLCASRNPPAGELFFGEGSRLTVL.